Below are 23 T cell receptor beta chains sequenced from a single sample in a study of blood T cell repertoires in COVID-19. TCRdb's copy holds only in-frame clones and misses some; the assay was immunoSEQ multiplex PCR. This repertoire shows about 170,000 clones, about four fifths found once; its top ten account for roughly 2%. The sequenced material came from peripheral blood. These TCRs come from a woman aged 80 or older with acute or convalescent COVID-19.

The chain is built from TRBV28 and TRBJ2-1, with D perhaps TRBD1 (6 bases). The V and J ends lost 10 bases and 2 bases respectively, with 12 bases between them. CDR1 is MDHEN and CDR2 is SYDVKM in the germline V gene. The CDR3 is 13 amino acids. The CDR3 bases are TGTGCCACCCTGGGACACCCCTACAATGAGCAGTTCTTC. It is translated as CATLGHPYNEQFF.

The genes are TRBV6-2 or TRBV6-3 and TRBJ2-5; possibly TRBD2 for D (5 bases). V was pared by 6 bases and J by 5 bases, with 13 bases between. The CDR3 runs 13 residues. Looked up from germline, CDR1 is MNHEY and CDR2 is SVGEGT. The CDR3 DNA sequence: TGTGCCAGCAGCGTCGGACTGGCGGAGACCCAGTACTTC. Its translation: CASSVGLAETQYF.

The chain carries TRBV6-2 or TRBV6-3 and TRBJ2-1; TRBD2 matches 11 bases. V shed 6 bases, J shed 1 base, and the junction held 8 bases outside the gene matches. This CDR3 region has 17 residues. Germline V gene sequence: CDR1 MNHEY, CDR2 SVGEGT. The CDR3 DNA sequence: TGTGCCAGCAGCCCTACTAGCGGGAGATATTCCTACAATGAGCAGTTCTTC. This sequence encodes CASSPTSGRYSYNEQFF.

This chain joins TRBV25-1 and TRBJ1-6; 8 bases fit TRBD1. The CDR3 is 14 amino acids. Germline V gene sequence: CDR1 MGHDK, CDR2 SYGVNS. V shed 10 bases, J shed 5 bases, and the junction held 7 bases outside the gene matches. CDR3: CATETGADNSPLHF. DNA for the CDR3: TGTGCCACCGAGACAGGGGCCGATAATTCACCCCTCCACTTT.

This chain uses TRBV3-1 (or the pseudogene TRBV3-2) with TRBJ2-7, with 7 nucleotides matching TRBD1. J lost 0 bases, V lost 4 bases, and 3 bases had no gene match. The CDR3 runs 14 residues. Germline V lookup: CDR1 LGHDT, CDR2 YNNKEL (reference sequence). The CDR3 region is CASSRDSSSYEQYF. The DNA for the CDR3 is TGTGCCAGCAGCCGGGACAGCAGCTCCTACGAGCAGTACTTC.

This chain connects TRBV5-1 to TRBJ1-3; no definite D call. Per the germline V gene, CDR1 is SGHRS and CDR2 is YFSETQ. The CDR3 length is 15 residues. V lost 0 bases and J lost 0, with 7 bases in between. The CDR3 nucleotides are TGCGCCAGCAGCTTGGCCGGGGACTCTGGAAACACCATATATTTT. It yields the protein CASSLAGDSGNTIYF.

The CDR3 loop reads CSVEYWGNEAFF. CDR3 nucleotide sequence: TGCAGCGTTGAATACTGGGGCAATGAAGCTTTCTTT. This sequence joins TRBV29-1 and TRBJ1-1; possibly TRBD1 for D (5 bases). V was pared by 2 bases and J by 7 bases, with 11 bases between. This CDR3 region has 12 residues. Germline assignment: CDR1 SQVTM and CDR2 ANQGSEA.

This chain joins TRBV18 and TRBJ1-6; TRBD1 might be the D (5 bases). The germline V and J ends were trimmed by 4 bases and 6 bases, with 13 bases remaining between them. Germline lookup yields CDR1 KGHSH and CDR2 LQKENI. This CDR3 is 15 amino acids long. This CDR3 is CASSLQGGLNSPLHF. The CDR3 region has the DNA TGTGCCAGCTCACTTCAGGGTGGTCTTAATTCACCCCTCCACTTT.

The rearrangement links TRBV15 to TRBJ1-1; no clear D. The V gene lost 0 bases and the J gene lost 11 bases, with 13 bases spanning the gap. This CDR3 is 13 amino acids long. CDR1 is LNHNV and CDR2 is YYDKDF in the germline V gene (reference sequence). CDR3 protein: CATSRDRRGLAFF. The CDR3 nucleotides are TGTGCCACCAGCAGAGATCGGAGAGGATTGGCTTTCTTT.

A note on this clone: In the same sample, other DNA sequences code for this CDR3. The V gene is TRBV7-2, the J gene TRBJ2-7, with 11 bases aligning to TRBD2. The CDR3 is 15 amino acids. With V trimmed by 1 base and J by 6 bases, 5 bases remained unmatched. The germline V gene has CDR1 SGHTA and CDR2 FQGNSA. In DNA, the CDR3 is TGTGCCAGCAGCTTAGGGGTAGCGGGGGGGCGCGAGCAGTACTTC. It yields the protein CASSLGVAGGREQYF.

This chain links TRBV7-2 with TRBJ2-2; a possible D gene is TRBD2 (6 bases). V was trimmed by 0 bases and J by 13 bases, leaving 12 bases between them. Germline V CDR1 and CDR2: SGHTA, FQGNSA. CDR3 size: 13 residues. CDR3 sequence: CASSLAGREVLFF. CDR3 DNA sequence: TGTGCCAGCAGCTTAGCCGGCAGGGAGGTGCTGTTTTTT.

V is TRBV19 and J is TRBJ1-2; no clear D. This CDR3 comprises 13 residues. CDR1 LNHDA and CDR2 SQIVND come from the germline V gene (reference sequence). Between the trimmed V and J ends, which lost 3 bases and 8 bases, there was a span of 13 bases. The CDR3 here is CASSMAEIGGYTF. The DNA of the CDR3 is TGTGCCAGTAGTATGGCCGAGATCGGGGGCTACACCTTC.

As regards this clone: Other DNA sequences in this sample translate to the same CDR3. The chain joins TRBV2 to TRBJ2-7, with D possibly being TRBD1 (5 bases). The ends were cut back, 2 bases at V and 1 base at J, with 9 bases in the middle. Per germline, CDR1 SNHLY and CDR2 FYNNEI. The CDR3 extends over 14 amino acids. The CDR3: CASSEQGGSYEQYF. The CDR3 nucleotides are TGTGCCAGCAGTGAACAGGGTGGGTCCTACGAGCAGTACTTC.

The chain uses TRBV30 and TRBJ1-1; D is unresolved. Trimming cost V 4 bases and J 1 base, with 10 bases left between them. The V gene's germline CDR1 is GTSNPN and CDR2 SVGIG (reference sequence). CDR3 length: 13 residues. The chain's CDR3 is CAWNISPNTEAFF. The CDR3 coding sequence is TGTGCCTGGAATATAAGCCCGAACACTGAAGCTTTCTTT.

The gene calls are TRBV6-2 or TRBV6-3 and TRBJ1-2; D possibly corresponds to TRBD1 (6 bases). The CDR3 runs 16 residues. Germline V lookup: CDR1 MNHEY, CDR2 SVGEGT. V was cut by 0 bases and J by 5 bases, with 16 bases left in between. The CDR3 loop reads CASSYSGVGRGYGYTF. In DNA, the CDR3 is TGTGCCAGCAGTTACTCGGGGGTCGGCAGGGGTTATGGCTACACCTTC.

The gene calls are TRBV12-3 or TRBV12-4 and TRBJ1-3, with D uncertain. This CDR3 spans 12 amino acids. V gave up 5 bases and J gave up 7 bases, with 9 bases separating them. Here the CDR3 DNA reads TGTGCCAGCAGTCGGGGAAGGAACACCATATATTTT. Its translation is CASSRGRNTIYF.

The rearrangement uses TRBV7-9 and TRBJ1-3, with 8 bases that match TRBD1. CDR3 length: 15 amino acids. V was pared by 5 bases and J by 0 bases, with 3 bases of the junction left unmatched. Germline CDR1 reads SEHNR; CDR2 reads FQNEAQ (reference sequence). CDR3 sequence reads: CASSEDRGSGNTIYF. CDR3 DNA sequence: TGTGCCAGCAGCGAAGACAGGGGCTCTGGAAACACCATATATTTT. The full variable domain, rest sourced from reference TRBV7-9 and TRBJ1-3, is DTGVSQNPRHKITKRGQNVTFRCDPISEHNRLYWYRQTLGQGPEFLTYFQNEAQLEKSRLLSDRFSAERPKGSFSTLEIQRTEQGDSAMYLCASSEDRGSGNTIYFGEGSWLTVV.

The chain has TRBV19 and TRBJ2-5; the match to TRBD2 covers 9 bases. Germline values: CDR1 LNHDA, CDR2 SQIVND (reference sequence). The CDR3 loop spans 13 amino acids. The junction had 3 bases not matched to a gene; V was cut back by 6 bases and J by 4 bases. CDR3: CASRREGGETQYF. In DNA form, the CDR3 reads TGTGCCAGTAGGCGGGAGGGAGGAGAGACCCAGTACTTC.

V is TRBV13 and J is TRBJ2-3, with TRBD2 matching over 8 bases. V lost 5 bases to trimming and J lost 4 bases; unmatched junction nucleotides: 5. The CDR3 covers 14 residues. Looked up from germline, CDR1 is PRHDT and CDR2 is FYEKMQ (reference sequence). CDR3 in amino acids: CASSPGLAPDTQYF. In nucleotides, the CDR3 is TGTGCCAGCAGCCCAGGACTAGCCCCAGATACGCAGTATTTT.

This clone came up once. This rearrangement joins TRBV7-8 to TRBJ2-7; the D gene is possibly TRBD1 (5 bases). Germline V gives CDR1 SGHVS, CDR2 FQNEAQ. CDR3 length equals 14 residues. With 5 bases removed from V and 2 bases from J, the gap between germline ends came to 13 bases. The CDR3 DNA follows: TGTGCCAGCAGCGAGAGACAGCCGACCTACGAGCAGTACTTC. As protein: CASSERQPTYEQYF.

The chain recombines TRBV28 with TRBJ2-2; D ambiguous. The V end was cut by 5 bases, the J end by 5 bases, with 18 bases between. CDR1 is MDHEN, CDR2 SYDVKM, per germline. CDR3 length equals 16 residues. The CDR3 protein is CASSSTRFFGTGELFF. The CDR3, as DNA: TGTGCCAGCAGTAGCACGCGGTTTTTTGGGACCGGGGAGCTGTTTTTT.

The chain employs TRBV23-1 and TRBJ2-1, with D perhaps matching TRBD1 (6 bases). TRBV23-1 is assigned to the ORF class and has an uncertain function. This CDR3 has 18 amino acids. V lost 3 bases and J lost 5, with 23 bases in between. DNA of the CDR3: TGCGCCAGCAGTCACGCACCAAGGACAGCTAAAAAAAACAATGAGCAGTTCTTC. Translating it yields CASSHAPRTAKKNNEQFF.

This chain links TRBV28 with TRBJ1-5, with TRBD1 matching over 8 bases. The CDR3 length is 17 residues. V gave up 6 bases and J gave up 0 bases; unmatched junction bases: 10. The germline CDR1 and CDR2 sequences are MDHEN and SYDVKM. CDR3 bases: TGTGCCAGCAGGCATACGGGACAGGTTAATAGCAATCAGCCCCAGCATTTT. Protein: CASRHTGQVNSNQPQHF.